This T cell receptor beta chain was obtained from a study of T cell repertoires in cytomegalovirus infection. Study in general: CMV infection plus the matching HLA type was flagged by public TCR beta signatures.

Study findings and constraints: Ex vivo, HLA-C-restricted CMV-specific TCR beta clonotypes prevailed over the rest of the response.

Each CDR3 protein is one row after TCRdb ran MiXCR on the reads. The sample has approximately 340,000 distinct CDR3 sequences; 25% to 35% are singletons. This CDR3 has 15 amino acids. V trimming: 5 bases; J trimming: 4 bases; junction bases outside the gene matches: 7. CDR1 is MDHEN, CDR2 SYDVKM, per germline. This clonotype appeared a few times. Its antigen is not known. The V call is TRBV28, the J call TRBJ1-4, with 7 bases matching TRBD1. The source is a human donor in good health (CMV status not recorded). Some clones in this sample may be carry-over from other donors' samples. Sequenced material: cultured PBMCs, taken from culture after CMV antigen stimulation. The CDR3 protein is CASSILQGNNEKLFF. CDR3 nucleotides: TGTGCCAGCAGTATCTTACAGGGGAATAATGAAAAACTGTTTTTT. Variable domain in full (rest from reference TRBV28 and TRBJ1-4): DVKVTQSSRYLVKRTGEKVFLECVQDMDHENMFWYRQDPGLGLRLIYFSYDVKMKEKGDIPEGYSVSREKKERFSLILESASTNQTSMYLCASSILQGNNEKLFFGSGTQLSVL.